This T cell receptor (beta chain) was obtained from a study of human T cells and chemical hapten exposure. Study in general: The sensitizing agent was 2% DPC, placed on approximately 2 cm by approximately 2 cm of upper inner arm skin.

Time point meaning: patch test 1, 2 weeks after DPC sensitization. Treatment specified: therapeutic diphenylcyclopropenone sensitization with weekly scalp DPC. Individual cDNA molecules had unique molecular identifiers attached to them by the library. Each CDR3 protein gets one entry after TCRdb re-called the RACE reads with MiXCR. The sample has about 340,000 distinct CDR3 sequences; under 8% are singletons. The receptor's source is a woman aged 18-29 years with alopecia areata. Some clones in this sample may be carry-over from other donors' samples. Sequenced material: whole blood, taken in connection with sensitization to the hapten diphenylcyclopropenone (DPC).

CDR3 amino acids: CASSLVATENSPLHF. The CDR3 DNA is TGCGCCAGCAGCTTGGTGGCGACAGAGAATTCACCCCTCCACTTT. The chain carries TRBV5-1 and TRBJ1-6, with a weak D call TRBD1 (5 bases). The germline V gene encodes CDR1 SGHRS and CDR2 YFSETQ. V shed 0 bases and J shed 7 bases, with 11 bases lying between them. The CDR3 sequence is 15 residues long.